The clone carrying this T cell receptor beta chain has ten or more counts. What it binds is not known. This specimen comes from a study of T-cell memory formation after mild COVID-19. As for the study in general: Most TCR clusters belonged to a single donor.

V was pared by 8 bases and J by 4 bases, with 30 bases between. Germline values: CDR1 LGHNA, CDR2 YSLEER. The CDR3 loop spans 18 amino acids. Points from the study as a whole: Shrinking CD4+ clones resided mostly in CM and EM, and CD8+ ones in EMRA. A second wave expanding day 15 to 37 was CD4+-biased; contracting clones were balanced.

TCRdb reanalysed the 5' RACE reads using MiXCR and keeps one entry per CDR3 protein. The sample shows about 410,000 distinct CDR3 sequences, more than 15% of them seen only once. The sequence was obtained from a man younger than 30 who had mild COVID-19 (a few samples of this study predate the infection). Cell type and time point are not known. The sample taken for sequencing was PBMCs or a T cell subset sorted from them (not recorded which). The gene calls are TRBV4-3 and TRBJ2-7; perhaps TRBD2 as D (5 bases). CDR3 nucleotide sequence: TGCGCCAGCCAGCCAAGGGCGGAGCGGCCCCCTAATTATTACGAGCAGTACGTC. Its translation: CASQPRAERPPNYYEQYV.